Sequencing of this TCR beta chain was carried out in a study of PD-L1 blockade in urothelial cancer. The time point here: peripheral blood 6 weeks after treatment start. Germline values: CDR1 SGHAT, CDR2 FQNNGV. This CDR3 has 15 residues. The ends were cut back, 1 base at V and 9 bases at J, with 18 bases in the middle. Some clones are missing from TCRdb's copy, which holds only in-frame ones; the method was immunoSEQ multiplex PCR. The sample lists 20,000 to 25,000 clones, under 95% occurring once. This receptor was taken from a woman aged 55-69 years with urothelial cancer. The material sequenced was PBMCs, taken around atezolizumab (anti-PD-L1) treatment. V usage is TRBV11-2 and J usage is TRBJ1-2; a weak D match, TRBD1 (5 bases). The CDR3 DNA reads TGTGCCAGCAGCTTAGCCCAAGGCAGGGCTGTGAGCTACACCTTC. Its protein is CASSLAQGRAVSYTF.